The source of this T cell receptor (beta chain) is a study of radiotherapy plus CTLA-4 blockade in lung cancer. Measured with immunoSEQ multiplex PCR; TCRdb has only the in-frame clones, and not every one. Seen here are about 97,000 clones, approximately 74% observed once, and the top ten hold 2.8%. CDR3 length equals 17 residues. In germline, CDR1 is MDHEN, CDR2 SYDVKM. V lost 6 bases and J lost 0; bases outside the gene matches: 8. As for this clone: The antigen is not known.

Findings and limits, study-wide: Increased serum interferon-beta after radiation also reportedly predicted response strongly. Some TCR clones had been derived from tumors. These clones expanded in peripheral blood after radiotherapy plus ipilimumab.

The chain links TRBV28 to TRBJ2-7; 13 nucleotides agree with TRBD2. Sequenced here: peripheral blood, sampled from a patient treated with radiotherapy plus ipilimumab. This TCR was recovered from a human donor with non-small cell lung cancer who had a partial response to radiotherapy plus ipilimumab. Some clones in this sample may be carry-over from other donors' samples. CDR3: CASRTGGTSGISYEQYF. The DNA for the CDR3 is TGTGCCAGCAGGACAGGGGGGACTAGCGGGATCTCCTACGAGCAGTACTTC.